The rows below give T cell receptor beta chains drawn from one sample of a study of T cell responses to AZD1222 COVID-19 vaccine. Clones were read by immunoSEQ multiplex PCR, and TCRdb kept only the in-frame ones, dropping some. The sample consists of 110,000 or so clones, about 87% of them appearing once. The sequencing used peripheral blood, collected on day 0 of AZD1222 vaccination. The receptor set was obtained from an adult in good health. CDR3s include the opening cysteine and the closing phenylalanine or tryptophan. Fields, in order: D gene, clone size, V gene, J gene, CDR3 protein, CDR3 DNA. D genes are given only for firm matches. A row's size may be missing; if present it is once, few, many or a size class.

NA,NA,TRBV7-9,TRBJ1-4,CASSLWGANNEKLFF,TGTGCCAGCAGCCTTTGGGGGGCGAATAATGAAAAACTGTTTTTT
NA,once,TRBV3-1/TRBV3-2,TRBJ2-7,CASSQGAGFHEQYF,TGTGCCAGCAGCCAAGGGGCAGGGTTCCACGAGCAGTACTTC
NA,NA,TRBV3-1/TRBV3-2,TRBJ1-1,CASSQEAMNTEAFF,TGTGCCAGCAGCCAAGAAGCTATGAACACTGAAGCTTTCTTT
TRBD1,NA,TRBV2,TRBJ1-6,CASTRTGNGSPLHF,TGTGCCAGCACGCGGACAGGGAACGGTTCACCCCTCCACTTT
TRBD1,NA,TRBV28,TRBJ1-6,CASRIDRVDSPLHF,TGTGCCAGCAGAATAGACAGGGTTGATTCACCCCTCCACTTT
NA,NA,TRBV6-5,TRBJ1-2,CASRQDANYGYTF,TGTGCCAGCAGACAGGATGCTAACTATGGCTACACCTTC
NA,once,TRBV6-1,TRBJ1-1,CASSDREYTEAFF,TGTGCCAGCAGTGACAGGGAATACACTGAAGCTTTCTTT
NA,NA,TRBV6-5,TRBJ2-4,CASSTDSFQNIQYF,TGTGCCAGCAGTACTGACAGCTTCCAAAACATTCAGTACTTC
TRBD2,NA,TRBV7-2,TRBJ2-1,CASSLGGRPYNEQFF,TGTGCCAGCAGCTTAGGCGGGAGACCCTACAATGAGCAGTTCTTC
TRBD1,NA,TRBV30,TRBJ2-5,CAWDRGVEETQYF,TGTGCCTGGGACAGGGGGGTGGAAGAGACCCAGTACTTC
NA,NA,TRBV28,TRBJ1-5,CASSLKQSNQPQHF,TGTGCCAGCAGTTTGAAGCAGAGCAATCAGCCCCAGCATTTT
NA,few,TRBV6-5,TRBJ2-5,CASRSDSSQETQYF,TGTGCCAGCAGGTCGGACAGCTCCCAAGAGACCCAGTACTTC
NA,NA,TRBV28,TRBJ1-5,CASSSPLPGRYQPQHF,TGTGCCAGCAGTTCGCCCCTACCAGGGAGGTATCAGCCCCAGCATTTT
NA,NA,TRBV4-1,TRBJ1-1,CASSQGVQGSDTEAFF,TGCGCCAGCAGCCAAGGAGTCCAGGGGTCTGACACTGAAGCTTTCTTT
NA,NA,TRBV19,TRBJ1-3,CASSISPGRDRNTIYF,TGTGCCAGTAGTATCTCCCCGGGCAGGGACCGAAACACCATATATTTT
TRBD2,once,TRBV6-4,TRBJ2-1,CASSDLGGSSYNEQFF,TGTGCCAGCAGTGACTTGGGGGGGAGCTCCTACAATGAGCAGTTCTTC
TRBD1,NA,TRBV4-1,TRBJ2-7,CASSHPTSGQGVSYEQYF,TGCGCCAGCAGCCATCCCACTTCGGGACAGGGGGTCTCCTACGAGCAGTACTTC
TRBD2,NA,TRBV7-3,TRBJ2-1,CASSERLGEGTYNEQFF,TGTGCCAGCAGCGAAAGACTGGGGGAGGGAACCTACAATGAGCAGTTCTTC
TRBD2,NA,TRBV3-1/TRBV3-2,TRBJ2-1,CASSHRLAGGPGNEQFF,TGTGCCAGCAGCCACAGACTAGCGGGAGGCCCGGGCAATGAGCAGTTCTTC
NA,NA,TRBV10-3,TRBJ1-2,CAISDARDYGYTF,TGTGCCATCAGTGACGCCCGGGACTATGGCTACACCTTC
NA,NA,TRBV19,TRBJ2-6,CASSIQGTGANVLTF,TGTGCCAGTAGTATACAGGGGACCGGGGCCAACGTCCTGACTTTC
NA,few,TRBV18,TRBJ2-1,CASSPAAGDYNEQFF,TGTGCCAGCTCACCGGCAGCAGGAGACTACAATGAGCAGTTCTTC
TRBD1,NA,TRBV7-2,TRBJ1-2,CASSSTGGGYGYTF,TGTGCCAGCAGCTCGACAGGGGGCGGCTATGGCTACACCTTC
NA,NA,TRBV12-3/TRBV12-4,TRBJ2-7,CASSPGGIYEQYF,TGTGCCAGCAGCCCCGGAGGGATCTACGAGCAGTACTTC
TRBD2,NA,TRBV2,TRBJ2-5,CASSERPLTSGRPETQYF,TGTGCCAGCAGTGAGAGACCTCTGACTAGCGGGAGGCCTGAGACCCAGTACTTC
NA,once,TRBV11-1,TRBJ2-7,CASSLVPQPSYEQYF,TGTGCCAGCAGCTTAGTGCCACAGCCCTCCTACGAGCAGTACTTC
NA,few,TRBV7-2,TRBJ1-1,CASSLSAGGTEAFF,TGTGCCAGCAGCTTATCGGCCGGAGGCACTGAAGCTTTCTTT
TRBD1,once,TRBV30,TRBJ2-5,CAWSRTGFGETQYF,TGTGCCTGGAGCAGGACAGGGTTTGGGGAGACCCAGTACTTC
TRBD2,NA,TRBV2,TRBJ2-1,CATRLAGNNEQFF,TGTGCCACCCGACTAGCGGGAAACAATGAGCAGTTCTTC
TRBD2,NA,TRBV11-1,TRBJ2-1,CASSPLAGTYNEQFF,TGTGCCAGCAGCCCGCTAGCGGGGACCTACAATGAGCAGTTCTTC
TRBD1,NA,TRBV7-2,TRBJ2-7,CASSLQGQGAGEQYF,TGTGCCAGCAGCTTGCAGGGACAGGGGGCCGGCGAGCAGTACTTC
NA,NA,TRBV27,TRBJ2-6,CASSFSVYGANVLTF,TGTGCCAGCAGTTTCAGTGTGTATGGGGCCAACGTCCTGACTTTC
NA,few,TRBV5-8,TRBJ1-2,CASSLEPTNNYGYTF,TGTGCCAGCAGCTTGGAGCCCACCAATAACTATGGCTACACCTTC
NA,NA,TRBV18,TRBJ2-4,CASSPTGGDIQYF,TGTGCCAGCTCACCCACAGGGGGGGACATTCAGTACTTC
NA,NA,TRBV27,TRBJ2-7,CASSPPSLVGHVEQYF,TGTGCCAGCAGTCCACCCTCTCTCGTGGGACATGTCGAGCAGTACTTC
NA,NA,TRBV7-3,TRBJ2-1,CASSLGAEGYNEQFF,TGTGCCAGCAGCTTAGGAGCGGAGGGCTACAATGAGCAGTTCTTC
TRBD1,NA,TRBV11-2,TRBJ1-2,CASSLIGQGALNGYTF,TGTGCCAGCAGCTTAATAGGACAGGGGGCGCTTAATGGCTACACCTTC
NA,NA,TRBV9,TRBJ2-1,CASSARGGSYNEQFF,TGTGCCAGCAGCGCGAGGGGGGGCTCCTACAATGAGCAGTTCTTC
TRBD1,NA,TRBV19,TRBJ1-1,CASSSIGTGGKNTEAFF,TGTGCCAGTAGTAGCATTGGGACAGGGGGCAAGAACACTGAAGCTTTCTTT
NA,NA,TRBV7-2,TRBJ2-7,CASSHSVEQYF,TGTGCCAGCAGCCACTCGGTAGAGCAGTACTTC
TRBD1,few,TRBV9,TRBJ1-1,CASSTGVGSNTEAFF,TGTGCCAGCAGCACAGGGGTCGGCAGTAACACTGAAGCTTTCTTT
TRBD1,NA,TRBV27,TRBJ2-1,CASSYLPVGQGENEQFF,TGTGCCAGCAGTTATTTACCCGTGGGACAGGGTGAAAATGAGCAGTTCTTC
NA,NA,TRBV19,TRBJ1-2,CASSNTAGHGYTF,TGTGCCAGCTCGAACACCGCCGGACATGGCTACACCTTC
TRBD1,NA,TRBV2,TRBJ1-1,CASSPDRGSTEAFF,TGTGCCAGCAGTCCGGACAGGGGTAGCACTGAAGCTTTCTTT
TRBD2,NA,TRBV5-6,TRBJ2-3,CASSPRGGDTQYF,TGTGCCAGCAGCCCGCGGGGGGGAGATACGCAGTATTTT
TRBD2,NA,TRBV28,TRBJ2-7,CASHPTSGRTYEQYF,TGTGCCAGTCACCCGACTAGCGGGAGGACCTACGAGCAGTACTTC
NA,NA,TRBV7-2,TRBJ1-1,CASSPLMNTEAFF,TGTGCCAGCAGCCCGCTTATGAACACTGAAGCTTTCTTT
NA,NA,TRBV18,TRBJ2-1,CASSPMRGPYNEQFF,TGTGCCAGCTCACCAATGCGGGGACCCTACAATGAGCAGTTCTTC
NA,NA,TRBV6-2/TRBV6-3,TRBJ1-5,CASSYSKQPQHF,TGTGCCAGCAGTTACTCGAAACAGCCCCAGCATTTT
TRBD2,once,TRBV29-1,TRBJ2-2,CSGVGGGETGELFF,TGCAGCGGGGTAGGCGGGGGGGAAACCGGGGAGCTGTTTTTT
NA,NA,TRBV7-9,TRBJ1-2,CASSLSQGYGYTF,TGTGCCAGCAGCTTAAGCCAGGGCTATGGCTACACCTTC
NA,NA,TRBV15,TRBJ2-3,CATSSGVQALSTDTQYF,TGTGCCACCAGCAGCGGCGTCCAGGCTTTGAGCACAGATACGCAGTATTTT
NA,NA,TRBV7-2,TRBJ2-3,CASSLFRGVSTDTQYF,TGTGCCAGCAGCTTATTTCGTGGGGTTAGCACAGATACGCAGTATTTT
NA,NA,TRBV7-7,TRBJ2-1,CASSLGRVSYNEQFF,TGTGCTAGCAGCTTAGGACGGGTCTCCTACAATGAGCAGTTCTTC
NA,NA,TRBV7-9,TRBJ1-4,CASSLDRGVANEKLFF,TGTGCCAGCAGCTTGGATAGGGGGGTCGCTAATGAAAAACTGTTTTTT
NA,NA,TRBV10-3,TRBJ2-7,CAIRGTLREQYF,TGTGCCATCCGGGGGACCCTCAGGGAGCAGTACTTC
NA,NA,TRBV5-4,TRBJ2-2,CASSTGQMNTGELFF,TGTGCCAGCAGCACGGGACAAATGAACACCGGGGAGCTGTTTTTT